One and the same sample provided the 24 T cell receptor beta chains below, sequenced in a study of cytomegalovirus exposure and HLA in healthy donors. Primers: 60 Vbeta forward and 13 Jbeta reverse. Measured with immunoSEQ multiplex PCR; TCRdb has only the in-frame clones, and not every one. The table has roughly 130,000 clones, approximately 68% seen once. Material for sequencing was PBMCs. Receptors were obtained from a man younger than 45 in good health and CMV-seropositive.

The chain has TRBV9 and TRBJ1-2; the D gene is possibly TRBD1 (6 bases). V was cut by 4 bases and J by 4 bases, with 11 bases left in between. Germline V gene sequence: CDR1 SGDLS, CDR2 YYNGEE. The CDR3 is 13 amino acids. CDR3 in amino acids: CASSLTGSYGYTF. The DNA for the CDR3 is TGTGCCAGCAGCCTGACAGGTTCCTATGGCTACACCTTC. The complete variable domain, with remaining parts taken from reference TRBV9 and TRBJ1-2, reads DSGVTQTPKHLITATGQRVTLRCSPRSGDLSVYWYQQSLDQGLQFLIQYYNGEERAKGNILERFSAQQFPDLHSELNLSSLELGDSALYFCASSLTGSYGYTFGSGTRLTVV.

The chain couples TRBV2 to TRBJ2-7; a possible D gene is TRBD2 (6 bases). V gave up 6 bases and J gave up 7 bases, with 13 bases separating them. This CDR3 spans 12 amino acids. Germline V gene lookup returns CDR1 SNHLY and CDR2 FYNNEI. CDR3 coding DNA: TGTGCCAGCAGAAGAGATGGGGGGGAGCAGTACTTC. Residues: CASRRDGGEQYF.

This chain joins TRBV7-3 and TRBJ2-7; 10 nucleotides line up with TRBD2. Trimming cost V 0 bases and J 3 bases; bases outside gene matches: 2. Germline V gene lookup returns CDR1 SGHTA and CDR2 FQGTGA. The CDR3 consists of 15 residues. This chain's CDR3 is CASSLTPSGSYEQYF. CDR3 in DNA: TGTGCCAGCAGCTTAACCCCTAGCGGGAGCTACGAGCAGTACTTC.

The genes are TRBV27 and TRBJ2-2, with 12 bases lining up with TRBD2. The ends lost 7 bases at V and 3 bases at J; junction bases unmatched: 9. CDR1 and CDR2 (germline): MNHEY, SMNVEV (reference sequence). The CDR3 extends over 17 amino acids. The DNA for the CDR3 is TGTGCCAGCACCAAAGGCACTAGCGGGAGGTACACCGGGGAGCTGTTTTTT. This sequence encodes CASTKGTSGRYTGELFF.

V and J are TRBV6-5 and TRBJ2-3, with 7 bases lining up with TRBD2. The CDR3 has 15 residues. Trimming cost V 0 bases and J 0 bases; bases outside gene matches: 0. Germline V CDR1 and CDR2: MNHEY, SVGAGI. The CDR3 reads CASSYSSGSTDTQYF. In nucleotides, the CDR3 is TGTGCCAGCAGTTACTCTAGCGGGAGCACAGATACGCAGTATTTT.

The CDR3 reads CASSQVWASQETQYF. DNA for the CDR3: TGTGCCAGCAGCCAAGTGTGGGCATCTCAAGAGACCCAGTACTTC. The rearrangement links TRBV14 to TRBJ2-5, with unresolved D. Per germline, CDR1 SGHDN and CDR2 FVKESK. This CDR3 has 15 amino acids. V was clipped by 1 base and J by 2 bases, with 11 bases between them.

In this sample, this clone turned up once. The chain couples TRBV6-5 to TRBJ1-5; TRBD1 matches 7 bases. This CDR3 region has 14 residues. V lost 5 bases and J lost 2; bases outside the gene matches: 3. In germline, CDR1 is MNHEY, CDR2 SVGAGI. In nucleotides, the CDR3 is TGTGCCAGCAGTACAGGGGATGGCAATCAGCCCCAGCATTTT. Translated, it gives CASSTGDGNQPQHF.

This clone was counted between two and nine times. In nucleotides, the CDR3 is TGTGCCAGCAGCGCCGGGGGGGTCTACGAGCAGTACTTC. Protein: CASSAGGVYEQYF. The chain couples TRBV5-4 to TRBJ2-7; 8 nucleotides line up with TRBD2. Looked up from germline, CDR1 is SGHNT and CDR2 is YYREEE (reference sequence). Trimming took 4 bases from V and 3 from J; bases not matched to a gene: 3. The CDR3 sequence is 13 residues long.

Notes on this clone: The conserved phenylalanine or tryptophan is not found at the CDR3 terminus, so this likely reflects a read error. The chain links TRBV5-1 to TRBJ2-7, with 10 bases lining up with TRBD2. V gave up 3 bases and J gave up 2 bases; unmatched junction bases: 14. CDR1 is SGHRS and CDR2 is YFSETQ in the germline V gene. The CDR3 has 18 residues. CDR3 sequence: CASSSRTSGRKVPYEQYL. For the CDR3, the DNA is TGCGCCAGCAGCTCAAGGACTAGCGGAAGAAAGGTTCCCTACGAGCAGTACCTC.

The CDR3 DNA sequence: TGTGCCAGCAGTTTAACAGGGGGCGTGACTGAAGCTTTCTTT. Translating it yields CASSLTGGVTEAFF. The rearrangement uses TRBV28 and TRBJ1-1; 9 positions agree with TRBD1. CDR3 length: 14 amino acids. Germline CDR1 MDHEN, CDR2 SYDVKM. V shed 2 bases and J 5 bases; nucleotides not matched to a gene: 3.

This clone was seen a handful of times. V is TRBV29-1 and J is TRBJ2-3, with 7 positions matching TRBD2. The V gene end was trimmed by 4 bases and the J gene end by 0 bases; junction bases not matched to a gene: 4. Germline assignment: CDR1 SQVTM and CDR2 ANQGSEA. The CDR3 sequence is 14 residues long. The CDR3 spells CSVALAASTDTQYF. CDR3 nucleotides: TGCAGCGTTGCCCTAGCGGCTAGCACAGATACGCAGTATTTT.

This chain joins TRBV19 and TRBJ2-1; possibly TRBD1 for D (6 bases). Germline loops: CDR1 LNHDA, CDR2 SQIVND (reference sequence). Trimming removed 4 bases at V and 7 bases at J, with 20 bases between. This CDR3 has 16 residues. CDR3 region: CASSTPPGYRVNEQFF. The DNA of the CDR3 is TGTGCCAGTAGTACCCCCCCAGGGTACAGGGTGAATGAGCAGTTCTTC. The variable domain in full, completed from reference TRBV19 and TRBJ2-1, reads DGGITQSPKYLFRKEGQNVTLSCEQNLNHDAMYWYRQDPGQGLRLIYYSQIVNDFQKGDIAEGYSVSREKKESFPLTVTSAQKNPTAFYLCASSTPPGYRVNEQFFGPGTRLTVL.

This chain links TRBV2 with TRBJ1-2; 7 bases line up with TRBD1. Per germline, CDR1 SNHLY and CDR2 FYNNEI. This CDR3 comprises 14 residues. V lost 3 bases, J lost 5 bases, and 6 bases stayed unmatched. The CDR3 nucleotides read TGTGCCAGCAGTGACGACAGGGTAGGGTATGGCTACACCTTC. This encodes CASSDDRVGYGYTF.

V usage is TRBV10-3 and J usage is TRBJ2-3; 14 bases align to TRBD2. Germline V gene data show CDR1 as ENHRY and CDR2 as SYGVKD. J was trimmed by 0 bases and V by 5 bases; bases with no gene match: 7. This CDR3 is built from 18 residues. DNA of the CDR3: TGTGCCATCAGTTCGGGGACTAGCGGGAGAGTTAGCACAGATACGCAGTATTTT. Protein sequence: CAISSGTSGRVSTDTQYF.

This clone has a single count. A junction boundary mismatches the germline segment, possibly from a read error. J is TRBJ2-5 and V is TRBV7-7; the D gene is possibly TRBD1 (6 bases). The CDR3 has 13 amino acids. Germline assignment: CDR1 SSHAT and CDR2 FNYEAQ (reference sequence). The CDR3 is CASSFLGAKTQYF. The CDR3 DNA reads as TGTGCTAGCAGCTTTTTGGGGGCTAAGACCCAGTACTTC. The entire variable domain, with the rest obtained from reference TRBV7-7 and TRBJ2-5, is as follows: GAGVSQSPRYKVTKRGQDVTLRCDPISSHATLYWYQQALGQGPEFLTYFNYEAQPDKSGLPSDRFSAERPEGSISTLTIQRTEQRDSAMYRCASSFLGAKTQYFGPGTRLLVL.

The genes are TRBV5-1 and TRBJ2-1; D call uncertain. Trimming took off 2 bases at V and 5 bases at J, with 23 bases between the two ends. Germline V CDR1 and CDR2: SGHRS, YFSETQ. The CDR3 extends over 18 amino acids. The CDR3 DNA reads TGCGCCAGCAGCTTCTACATTGACCATCCAGGTCGCAACAATGAGCAGTTCTTC. Translation gives CASSFYIDHPGRNNEQFF.

This rearrangement joins TRBV4-1 to TRBJ2-2, with TRBD1 matching 12 bases. The CDR3 is made up of 18 amino acids. Germline V gives CDR1 MGHRA, CDR2 YSYEKL. V was clipped by 3 bases and J by 7 bases; unmatched bases: 12. For the CDR3, the DNA is TGCGCCAGCAGCCACTCGCCCGCGGGACAGGGGGCTGGCGGGGAGCTGTTTTTT. Translated, it gives CASSHSPAGQGAGGELFF.

The chain has TRBV9 and TRBJ2-1; 13 bases fit TRBD2. CDR3 length equals 15 residues. Losses at the gene ends were 3 bases for V and 8 bases for J; bases not matched to a gene: 5. The V gene's germline CDR1 is SGDLS and CDR2 YYNGEE. CDR3 in DNA: TGTGCCAGCAGCGCCCGGACTAGCGGGGGTCATGAGCAGTTCTTC. Protein sequence: CASSARTSGGHEQFF.

V usage is TRBV7-8 and J usage is TRBJ2-4; weak D call: TRBD1 (7 bases). The germline CDR1 and CDR2 sequences are SGHVS and FQNEAQ. This CDR3 is 16 amino acids long. Trimming removed 0 bases from V and 2 bases from J, with 11 bases in between. The CDR3 DNA follows: TGTGCCAGCAGCTTAGCGACAGGGAGGTCCAAAAACATTCAGTACTTC. The encoded protein is CASSLATGRSKNIQYF.

V and J are TRBV4-3 and TRBJ2-6; D is perhaps TRBD1 (6 bases). This CDR3 spans 15 amino acids. V shed 4 bases and J shed 13 bases, with 20 bases lying between them. Per germline, CDR1 LGHNA and CDR2 YSLEER. CDR3 DNA: TGCGCCAGCAGCCCTACTACGGACAGCTCGATGGTCCTGACTTTC. Translation gives CASSPTTDSSMVLTF.

The genes are TRBV7-9 and TRBJ2-3; D gene uncertain. Germline loops: CDR1 SEHNR, CDR2 FQNEAQ (reference sequence). The germline V and J ends were trimmed by 4 bases and 6 bases, with 8 bases remaining between them. This CDR3 has 12 residues. The CDR3 region is CASSSHRDTQYF. CDR3 bases: TGTGCCAGCAGCTCTCACCGGGATACGCAGTATTTT.

The chain is built from TRBV28 and TRBJ2-7; 12 nucleotides match TRBD2. CDR1 is MDHEN and CDR2 is SYDVKM in the germline V gene. J lost 1 base, V lost 6 bases, and 4 bases had no gene match. The CDR3 loop spans 15 amino acids. CDR3 region: CASRSSGRASYEQYF. The CDR3 coding sequence is TGTGCCAGCAGATCTAGCGGGAGGGCTTCCTACGAGCAGTACTTC.

This chain uses TRBV10-3 with TRBJ2-1; 7 nucleotides match TRBD1. J was trimmed by 2 bases and V by 0 bases; bases with no gene match: 1. The CDR3 spans 15 residues. The germline CDR1 and CDR2 sequences are ENHRY and SYGVKD. This chain's CDR3 is CAISESTGAYNEQFF. CDR3 coding DNA: TGTGCCATCAGTGAGTCTACAGGGGCCTACAATGAGCAGTTCTTC.

The chain has TRBV27 and TRBJ1-3; TRBD1 might be the D (5 bases). Trimming removed 4 bases from V and 8 bases from J, with 18 bases in between. The CDR3 runs to 15 residues. Germline V lookup: CDR1 MNHEY, CDR2 SMNVEV (reference sequence). In DNA, the CDR3 is TGTGCCAGCAGTTCATTTCGAACTAAAGGGGACACCATATATTTT. Translating it yields CASSSFRTKGDTIYF.